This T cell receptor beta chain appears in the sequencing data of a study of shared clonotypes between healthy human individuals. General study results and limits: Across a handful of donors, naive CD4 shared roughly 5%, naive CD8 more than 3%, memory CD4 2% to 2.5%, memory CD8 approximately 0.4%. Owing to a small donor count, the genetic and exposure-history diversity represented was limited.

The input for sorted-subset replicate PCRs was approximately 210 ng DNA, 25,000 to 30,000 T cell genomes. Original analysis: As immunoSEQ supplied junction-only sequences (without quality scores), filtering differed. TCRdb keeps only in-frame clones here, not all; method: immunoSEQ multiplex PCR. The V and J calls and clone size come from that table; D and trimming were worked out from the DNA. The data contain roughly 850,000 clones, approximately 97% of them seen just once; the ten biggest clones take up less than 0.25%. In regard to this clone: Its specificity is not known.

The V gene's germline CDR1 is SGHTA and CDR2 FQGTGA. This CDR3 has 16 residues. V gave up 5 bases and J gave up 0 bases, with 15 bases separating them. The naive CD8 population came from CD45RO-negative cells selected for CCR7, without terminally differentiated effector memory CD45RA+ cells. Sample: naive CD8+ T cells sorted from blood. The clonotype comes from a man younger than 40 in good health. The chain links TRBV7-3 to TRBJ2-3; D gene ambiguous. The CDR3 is CASSPTVRASTDTQYF. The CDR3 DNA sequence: TGTGCCAGCAGCCCGACGGTAAGGGCTAGCACAGATACGCAGTATTTT.